This T cell receptor beta chain was profiled in a study of OX40 agonist ivuxolimab in advanced cancers. The study, taken as a whole, reports: In a subset of nonresponders, normalized T-cell clonal expansion was also low.

On this clone: The antigen is undetermined.

Libraries were prepared by immunoSEQ multiplex PCR; TCRdb keeps only in-frame clonotypes and omits some of them. The sample records about 50,000 clones, 70% to 90% being singletons. V was trimmed by 5 bases and J by 4 bases, leaving 17 bases between them. CDR3 size: 16 residues. Looked up from germline, CDR1 is MNHNY and CDR2 is SVGAGI (reference sequence). This specimen was CD4+ or CD8+ T cells sorted from blood, taken in a trial of the OX40 agonist ivuxolimab. The chain has TRBV6-6 and TRBJ2-2; D could derive from TRBD1 or TRBD2 (6 bases each). The sequence came from an adult with an advanced solid tumor such as melanoma, head and neck, liver or kidney cancer. For the CDR3, the DNA is TGTGCCAGCAGTCTCGCGGGGAAGGGGGTCACCGGGGAGCTGTTTTTT. Protein sequence: CASSLAGKGVTGELFF.